This T cell receptor (beta chain) was found in a study of cytomegalovirus exposure and HLA in healthy donors. Across the whole study: Membership in the Caucasian-associated ancestry cluster was found for about 80% of roughly 360 genotyped donors.

PCR employed 60 Vbeta and 13 Jbeta primers. As processed by the authors: It was a later analysis that counted some 80 million unique TCR beta chains, of which roughly 11 million were shared. Measured with immunoSEQ multiplex PCR; TCRdb has only the in-frame clones, and not every one. Clone size and V and J calls were adopted from that table, with D and trimming inferred from the DNA. Of 150,000 to 200,000 clones in the sample, around three quarters were seen once. Per germline, CDR1 LNHDA and CDR2 SQIVND (reference sequence). Trimming at V came to 9 bases and at J to 4 bases, leaving 12 bases not matched to a gene. The CDR3 sequence is 15 residues long. Remarks on this clone: Its antigen is not identified.

Study-wide findings and caveats: About 87% or about 30% of the time was how often most TCR beta V segments were productive, according to an earlier analysis. Cytomegalovirus-associated status was assigned to about 150 TCR beta chains.

The genes are TRBV19 and TRBJ1-2, with TRBD1 matching 9 bases. Sequencing was carried out using PBMCs. This receptor was identified in a man aged 40-55 years in good health and CMV-seronegative. The chain's CDR3 is CASRQGGIQGYGYTF. In DNA, the CDR3 is TGTGCCAGCCGACAGGGGGGAATTCAGGGCTATGGCTACACCTTC.